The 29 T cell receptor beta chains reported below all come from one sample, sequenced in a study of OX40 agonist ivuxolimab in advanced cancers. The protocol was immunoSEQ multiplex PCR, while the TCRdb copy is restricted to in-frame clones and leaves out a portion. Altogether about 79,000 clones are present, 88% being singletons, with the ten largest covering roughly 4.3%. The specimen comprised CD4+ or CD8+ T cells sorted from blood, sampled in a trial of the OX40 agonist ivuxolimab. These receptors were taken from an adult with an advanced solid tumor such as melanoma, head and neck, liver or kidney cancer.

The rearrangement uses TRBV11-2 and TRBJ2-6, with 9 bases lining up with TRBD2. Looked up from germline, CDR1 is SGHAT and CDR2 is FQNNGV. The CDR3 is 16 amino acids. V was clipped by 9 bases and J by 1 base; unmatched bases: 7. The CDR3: CASYSGSLSGANVLTF. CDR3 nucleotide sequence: TGTGCCAGTTATAGCGGGAGTCTATCTGGGGCCAACGTCCTGACTTTC.

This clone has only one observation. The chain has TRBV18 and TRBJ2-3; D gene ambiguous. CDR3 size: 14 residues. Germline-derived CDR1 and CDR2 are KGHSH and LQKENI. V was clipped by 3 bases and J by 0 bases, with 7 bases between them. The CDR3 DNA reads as TGTGCCAGCTCACCTTTTGCCAGCACAGATACGCAGTATTTT. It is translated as CASSPFASTDTQYF.

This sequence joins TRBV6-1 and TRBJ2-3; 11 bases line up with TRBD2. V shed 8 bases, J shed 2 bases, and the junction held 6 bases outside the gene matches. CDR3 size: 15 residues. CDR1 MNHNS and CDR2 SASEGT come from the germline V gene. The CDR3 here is CASSSTSGITDTQYF. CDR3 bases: TGTGCCAGCTCTTCGACTAGCGGGATCACAGATACGCAGTATTTT.

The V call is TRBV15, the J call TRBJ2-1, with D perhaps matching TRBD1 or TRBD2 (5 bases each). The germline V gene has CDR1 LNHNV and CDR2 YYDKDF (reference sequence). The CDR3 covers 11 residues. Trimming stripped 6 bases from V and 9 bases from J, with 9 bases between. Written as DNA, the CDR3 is TGTGCCACCAGAGGGGCGGGTGAGCAGTTCTTC. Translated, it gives CATRGAGEQFF.

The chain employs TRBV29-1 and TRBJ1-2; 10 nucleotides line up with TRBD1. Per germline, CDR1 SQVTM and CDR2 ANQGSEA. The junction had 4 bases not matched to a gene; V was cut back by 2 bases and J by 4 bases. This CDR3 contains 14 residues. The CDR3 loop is CSVERDRGSYGYTF. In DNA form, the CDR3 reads TGCAGCGTTGAAAGGGACAGGGGTTCCTATGGCTACACCTTC.

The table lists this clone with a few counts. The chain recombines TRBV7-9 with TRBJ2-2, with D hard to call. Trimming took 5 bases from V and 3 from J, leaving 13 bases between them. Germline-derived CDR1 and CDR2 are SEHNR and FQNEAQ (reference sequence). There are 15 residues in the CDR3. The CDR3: CASSQNSRDTGELFF. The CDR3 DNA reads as TGTGCCAGCAGCCAAAACAGTCGAGACACCGGGGAGCTGTTTTTT.

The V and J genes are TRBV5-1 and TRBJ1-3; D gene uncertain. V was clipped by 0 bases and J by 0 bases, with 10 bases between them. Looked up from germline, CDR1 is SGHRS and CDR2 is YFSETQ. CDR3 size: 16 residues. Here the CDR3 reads CASSLGTAISGNTIYF. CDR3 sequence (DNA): TGCGCCAGCAGCTTGGGGACGGCTATCTCTGGAAACACCATATATTTT.

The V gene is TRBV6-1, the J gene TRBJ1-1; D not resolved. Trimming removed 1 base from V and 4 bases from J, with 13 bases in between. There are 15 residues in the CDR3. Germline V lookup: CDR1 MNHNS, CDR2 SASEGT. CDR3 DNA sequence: TGTGCCAGCAGTGAAGGGCTGGCTCGGTCCACTGAAGCTTTCTTT. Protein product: CASSEGLARSTEAFF.

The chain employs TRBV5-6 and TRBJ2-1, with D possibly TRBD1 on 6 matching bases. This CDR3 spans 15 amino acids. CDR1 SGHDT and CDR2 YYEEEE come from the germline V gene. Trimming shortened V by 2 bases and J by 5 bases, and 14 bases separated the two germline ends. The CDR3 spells CASSLGGITHNEQFF. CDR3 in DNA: TGTGCCAGCAGCTTAGGGGGTATTACTCACAATGAGCAGTTCTTC.

This CDR3 is CASSFTGSTDTQYF. The CDR3 DNA reads TGTGCCAGCAGCTTTACAGGCAGCACAGATACGCAGTATTTT. This chain connects TRBV5-4 to TRBJ2-3, with D perhaps matching TRBD1 (5 bases). Between the trimmed V and J ends, which lost 2 bases and 0 bases, there was a span of 7 bases. Germline-derived CDR1 and CDR2 are SGHNT and YYREEE (reference sequence). This CDR3 has 14 residues.

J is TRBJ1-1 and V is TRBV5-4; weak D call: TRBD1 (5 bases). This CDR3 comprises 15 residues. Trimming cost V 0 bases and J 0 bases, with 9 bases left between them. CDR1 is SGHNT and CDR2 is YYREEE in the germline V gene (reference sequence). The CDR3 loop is CASSLGRVMNTEAFF. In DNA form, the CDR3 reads TGTGCCAGCAGCTTGGGCAGGGTCATGAACACTGAAGCTTTCTTT.

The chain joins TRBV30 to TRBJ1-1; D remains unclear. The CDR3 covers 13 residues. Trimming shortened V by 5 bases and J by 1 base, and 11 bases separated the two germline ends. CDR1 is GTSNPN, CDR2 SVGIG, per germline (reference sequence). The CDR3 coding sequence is TGTGCCTGGGACCTCGGAGCGAACACTGAAGCTTTCTTT. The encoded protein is CAWDLGANTEAFF. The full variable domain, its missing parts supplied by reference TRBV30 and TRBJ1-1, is SQTIHQWPATLVQPVGSPLSLECTVEGTSNPNLYWYRQAAGRGLQLLFYSVGIGQISSEVPQNLSASRPQDRQFILSSKKLLLSDSGFYLCAWDLGANTEAFFGQGTRLTVV.

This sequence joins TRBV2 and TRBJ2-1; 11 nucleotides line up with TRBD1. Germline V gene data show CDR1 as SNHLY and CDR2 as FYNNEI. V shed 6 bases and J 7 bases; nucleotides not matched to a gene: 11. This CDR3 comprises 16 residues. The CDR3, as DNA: TGTGCCAGCAGCGGTACCCCGGGACAGGGGGGTAATGAGCAGTTCTTC. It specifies CASSGTPGQGGNEQFF.

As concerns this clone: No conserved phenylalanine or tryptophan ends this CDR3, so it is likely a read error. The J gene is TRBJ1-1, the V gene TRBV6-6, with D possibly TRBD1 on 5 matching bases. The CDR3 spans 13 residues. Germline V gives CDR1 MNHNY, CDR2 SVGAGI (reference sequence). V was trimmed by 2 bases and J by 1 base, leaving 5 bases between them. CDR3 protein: CASSYQGNTEAFL. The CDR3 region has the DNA TGTGCCAGCAGTTACCAGGGGAACACTGAAGCTTTCCTT.

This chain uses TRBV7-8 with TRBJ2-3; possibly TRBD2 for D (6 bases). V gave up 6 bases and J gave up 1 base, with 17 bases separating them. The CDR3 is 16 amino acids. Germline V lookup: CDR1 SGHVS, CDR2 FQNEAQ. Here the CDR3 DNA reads TGTGCCAGCAGTCCCCGCTCAGCGGGCCGCACAGATACGCAGTATTTT. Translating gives CASSPRSAGRTDTQYF.

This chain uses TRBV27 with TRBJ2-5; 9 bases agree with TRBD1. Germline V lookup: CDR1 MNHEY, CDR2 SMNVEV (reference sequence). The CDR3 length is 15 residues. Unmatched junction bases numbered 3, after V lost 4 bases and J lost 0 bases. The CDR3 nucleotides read TGTGCCAGCAGTTCACAGGGGGCTTACCAAGAGACCCAGTACTTC. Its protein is CASSSQGAYQETQYF.

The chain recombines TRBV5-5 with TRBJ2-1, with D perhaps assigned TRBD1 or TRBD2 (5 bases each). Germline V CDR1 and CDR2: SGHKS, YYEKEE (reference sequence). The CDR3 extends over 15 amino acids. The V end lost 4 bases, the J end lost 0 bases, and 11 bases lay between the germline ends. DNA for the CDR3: TGTGCCAGCAGCCCCGGGACCGGCTCCTACAATGAGCAGTTCTTC. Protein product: CASSPGTGSYNEQFF.

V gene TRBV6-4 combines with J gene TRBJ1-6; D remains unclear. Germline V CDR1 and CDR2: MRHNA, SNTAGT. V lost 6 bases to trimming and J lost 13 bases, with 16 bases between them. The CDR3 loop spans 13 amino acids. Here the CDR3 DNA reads TGTGCCAGCAGGCCAGGTCCTTTAGGGCCCCTCCACTTT. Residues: CASRPGPLGPLHF.

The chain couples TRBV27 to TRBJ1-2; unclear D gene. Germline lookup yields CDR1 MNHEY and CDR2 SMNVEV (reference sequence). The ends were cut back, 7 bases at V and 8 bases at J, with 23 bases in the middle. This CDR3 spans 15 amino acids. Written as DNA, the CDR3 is TGTGCCAGCACGTCGGCGGGGTCTCGCTACGGAGGCTACACCTTC. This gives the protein CASTSAGSRYGGYTF.

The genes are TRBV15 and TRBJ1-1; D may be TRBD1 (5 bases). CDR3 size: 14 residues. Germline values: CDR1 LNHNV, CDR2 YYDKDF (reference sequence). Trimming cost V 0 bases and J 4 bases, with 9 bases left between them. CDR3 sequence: CATSRDRDATEAFF. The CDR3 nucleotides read TGTGCCACCAGCAGAGACAGGGATGCCACTGAAGCTTTCTTT.

The CDR3 is CASIFGAGVTEAFF. DNA of the CDR3: TGTGCCAGCATCTTCGGGGCAGGGGTCACTGAAGCTTTCTTT. V gene TRBV11-1 combines with J gene TRBJ1-1; a possible D gene is TRBD1 (6 bases). The germline CDR1 and CDR2 sequences are SGHAT and FQDESV (reference sequence). The CDR3 sequence is 14 residues long. Trimming left V 7 bases short and J 4 bases short, with 16 bases between.

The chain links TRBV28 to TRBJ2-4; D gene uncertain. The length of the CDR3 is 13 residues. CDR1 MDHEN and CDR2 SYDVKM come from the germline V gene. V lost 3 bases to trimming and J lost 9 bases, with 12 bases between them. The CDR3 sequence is CASSFFGASIQYF. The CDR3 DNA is TGTGCCAGCAGTTTTTTCGGAGCCTCCATTCAGTACTTC.

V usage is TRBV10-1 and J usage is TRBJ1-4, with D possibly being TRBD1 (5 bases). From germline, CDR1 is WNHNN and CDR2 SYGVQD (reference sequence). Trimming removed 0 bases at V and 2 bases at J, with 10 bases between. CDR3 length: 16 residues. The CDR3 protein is CASSESTPGTNEKLFF. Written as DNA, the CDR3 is TGCGCCAGCAGTGAGTCGACTCCAGGGACTAATGAAAAACTGTTTTTT.

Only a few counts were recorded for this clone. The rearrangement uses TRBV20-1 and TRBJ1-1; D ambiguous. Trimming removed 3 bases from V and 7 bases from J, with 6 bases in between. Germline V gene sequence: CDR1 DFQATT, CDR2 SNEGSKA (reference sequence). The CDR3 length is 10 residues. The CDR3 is CSASTVEAFF. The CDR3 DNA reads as TGCAGTGCTAGTACAGTTGAAGCTTTCTTT.

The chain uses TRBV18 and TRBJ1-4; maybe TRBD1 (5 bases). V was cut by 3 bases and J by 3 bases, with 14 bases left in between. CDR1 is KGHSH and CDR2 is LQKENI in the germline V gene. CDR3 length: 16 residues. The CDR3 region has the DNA TGTGCCAGCTCACCGGCAGGGAGGGGATCTAATGAAAAACTGTTTTTT. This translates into CASSPAGRGSNEKLFF.

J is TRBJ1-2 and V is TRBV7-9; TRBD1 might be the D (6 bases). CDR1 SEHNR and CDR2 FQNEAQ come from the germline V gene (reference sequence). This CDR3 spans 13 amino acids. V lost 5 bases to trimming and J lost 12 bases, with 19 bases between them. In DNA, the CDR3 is TGTGCCAGCAGCCTCGACGGCGGGGGCGGCCACACCTTC. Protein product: CASSLDGGGGHTF.

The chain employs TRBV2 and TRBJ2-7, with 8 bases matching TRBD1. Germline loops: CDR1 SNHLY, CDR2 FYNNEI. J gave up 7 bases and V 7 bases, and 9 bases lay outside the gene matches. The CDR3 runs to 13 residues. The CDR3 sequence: CASTRGQGREQYF. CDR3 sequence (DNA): TGTGCCAGCACAAGAGGACAGGGTAGGGAGCAGTACTTC.

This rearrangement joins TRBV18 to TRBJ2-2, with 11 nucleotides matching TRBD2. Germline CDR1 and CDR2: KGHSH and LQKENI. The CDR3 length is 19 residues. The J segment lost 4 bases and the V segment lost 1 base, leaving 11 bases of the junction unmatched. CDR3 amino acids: CASSPRASGRFLGTGELFF. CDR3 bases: TGTGCCAGCTCACCACGGGCTAGCGGGAGGTTCCTTGGCACCGGGGAGCTGTTTTTT.

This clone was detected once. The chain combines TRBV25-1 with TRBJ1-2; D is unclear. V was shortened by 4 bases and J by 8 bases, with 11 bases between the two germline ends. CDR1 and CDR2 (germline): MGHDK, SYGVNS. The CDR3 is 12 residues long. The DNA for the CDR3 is TGTGCCAGCAGTGCCTCTAAGGGAGGCTACACCTTC. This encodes CASSASKGGYTF.